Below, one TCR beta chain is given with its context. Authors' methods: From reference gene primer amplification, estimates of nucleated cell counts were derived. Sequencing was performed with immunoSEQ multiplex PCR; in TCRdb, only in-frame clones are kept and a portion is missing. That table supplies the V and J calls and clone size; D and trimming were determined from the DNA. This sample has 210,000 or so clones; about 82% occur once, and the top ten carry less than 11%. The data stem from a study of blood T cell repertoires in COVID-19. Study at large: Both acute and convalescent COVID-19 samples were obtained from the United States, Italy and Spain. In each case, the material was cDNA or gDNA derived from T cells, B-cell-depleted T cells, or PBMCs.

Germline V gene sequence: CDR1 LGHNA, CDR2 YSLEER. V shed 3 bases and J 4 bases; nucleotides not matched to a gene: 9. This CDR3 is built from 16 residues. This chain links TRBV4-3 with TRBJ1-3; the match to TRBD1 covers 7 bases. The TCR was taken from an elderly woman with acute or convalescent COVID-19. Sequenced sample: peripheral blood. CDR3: CASSHTTGTEGNTIYF. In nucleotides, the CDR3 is TGCGCCAGCAGCCACACGACCGGGACAGAAGGAAACACCATATATTTT.